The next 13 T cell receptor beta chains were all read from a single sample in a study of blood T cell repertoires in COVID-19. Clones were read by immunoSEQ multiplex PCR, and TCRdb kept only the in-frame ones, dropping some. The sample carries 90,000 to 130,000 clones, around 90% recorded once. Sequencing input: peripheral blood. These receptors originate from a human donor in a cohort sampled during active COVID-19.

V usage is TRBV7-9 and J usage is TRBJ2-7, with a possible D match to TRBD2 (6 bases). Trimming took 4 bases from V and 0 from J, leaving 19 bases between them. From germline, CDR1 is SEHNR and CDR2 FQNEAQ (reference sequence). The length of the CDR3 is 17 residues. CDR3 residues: CASSSGLPAGVSYEQYF. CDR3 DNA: TGTGCCAGCAGCTCGGGTCTCCCAGCGGGCGTCTCCTACGAGCAGTACTTC. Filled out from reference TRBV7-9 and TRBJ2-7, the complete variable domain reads DTGVSQNPRHKITKRGQNVTFRCDPISEHNRLYWYRQTLGQGPEFLTYFQNEAQLEKSRLLSDRFSAERPKGSFSTLEIQRTEQGDSAMYLCASSSGLPAGVSYEQYFGPGTRLTVT.

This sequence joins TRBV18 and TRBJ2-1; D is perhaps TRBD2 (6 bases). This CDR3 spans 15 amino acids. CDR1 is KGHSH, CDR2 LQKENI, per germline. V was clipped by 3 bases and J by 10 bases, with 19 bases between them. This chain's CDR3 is CASSPAGSINGEQFF. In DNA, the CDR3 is TGTGCCAGCTCACCCGCGGGGTCTATTAACGGCGAGCAGTTCTTC.

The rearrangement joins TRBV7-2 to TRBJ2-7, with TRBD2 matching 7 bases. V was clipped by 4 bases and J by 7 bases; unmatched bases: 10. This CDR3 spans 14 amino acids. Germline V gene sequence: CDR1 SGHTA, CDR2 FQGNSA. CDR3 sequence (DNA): TGTGCCAGCAGCTCGCAGCCCTTCGGGAGGGAGCAGTACTTC. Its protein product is CASSSQPFGREQYF.

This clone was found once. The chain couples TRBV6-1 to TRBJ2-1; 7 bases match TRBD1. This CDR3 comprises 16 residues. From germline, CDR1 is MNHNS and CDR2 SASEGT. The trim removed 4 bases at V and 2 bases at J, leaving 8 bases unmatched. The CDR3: CASSVGDRAPYNEQFF. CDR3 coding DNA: TGTGCCAGCAGTGTAGGGGACAGAGCCCCCTACAATGAGCAGTTCTTC.

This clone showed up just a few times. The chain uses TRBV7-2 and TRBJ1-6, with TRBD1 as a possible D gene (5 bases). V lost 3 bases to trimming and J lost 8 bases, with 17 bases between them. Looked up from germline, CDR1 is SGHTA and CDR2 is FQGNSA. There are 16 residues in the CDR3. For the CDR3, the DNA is TGTGCCAGCAGCTTCCTTGGGGCGGGGATTTATTCACCCCTCCACTTT. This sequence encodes CASSFLGAGIYSPLHF.

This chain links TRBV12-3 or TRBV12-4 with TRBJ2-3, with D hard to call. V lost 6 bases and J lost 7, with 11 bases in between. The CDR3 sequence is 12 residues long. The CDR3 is CASRPHQNTQYF. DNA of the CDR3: TGTGCCAGCAGGCCCCACCAGAATACGCAGTATTTT.

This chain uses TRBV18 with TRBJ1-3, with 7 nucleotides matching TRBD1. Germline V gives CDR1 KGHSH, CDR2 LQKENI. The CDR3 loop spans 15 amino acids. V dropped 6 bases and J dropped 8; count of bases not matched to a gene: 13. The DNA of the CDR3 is TGTGCCAGCTCCCGACAGGGTTGGTCGGGTGACACCATATATTTT. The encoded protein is CASSRQGWSGDTIYF.

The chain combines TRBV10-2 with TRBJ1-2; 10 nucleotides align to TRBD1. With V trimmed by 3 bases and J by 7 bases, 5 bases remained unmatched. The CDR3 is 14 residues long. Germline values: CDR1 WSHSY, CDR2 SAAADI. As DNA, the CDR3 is TGCGCCAGCAGTGAAAGGACAGGGGGATCTGGCTACACCTTC. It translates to CASSERTGGSGYTF.

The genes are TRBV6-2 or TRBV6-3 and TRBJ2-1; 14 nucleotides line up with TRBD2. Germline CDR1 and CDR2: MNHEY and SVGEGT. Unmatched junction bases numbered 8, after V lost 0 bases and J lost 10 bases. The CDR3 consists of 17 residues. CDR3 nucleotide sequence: TGTGCCAGCAGTTACTCTTCAGCGACTAGCGGGAGGGCGGAGCAGTTCTTC. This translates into CASSYSSATSGRAEQFF.

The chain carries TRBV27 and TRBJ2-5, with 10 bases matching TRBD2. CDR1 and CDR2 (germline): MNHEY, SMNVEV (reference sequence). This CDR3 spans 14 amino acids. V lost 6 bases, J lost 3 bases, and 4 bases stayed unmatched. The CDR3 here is CASRGAGGKETQYF. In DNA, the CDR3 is TGTGCCAGCAGGGGAGCGGGAGGGAAAGAGACCCAGTACTTC.

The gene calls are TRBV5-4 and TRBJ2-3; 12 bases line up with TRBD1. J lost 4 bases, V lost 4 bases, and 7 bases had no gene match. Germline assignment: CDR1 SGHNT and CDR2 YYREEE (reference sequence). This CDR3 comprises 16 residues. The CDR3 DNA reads TGTGCCAGCAGCCTCCGGGACAGGGGGCGCGCAGATACGCAGTATTTT. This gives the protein CASSLRDRGRADTQYF.

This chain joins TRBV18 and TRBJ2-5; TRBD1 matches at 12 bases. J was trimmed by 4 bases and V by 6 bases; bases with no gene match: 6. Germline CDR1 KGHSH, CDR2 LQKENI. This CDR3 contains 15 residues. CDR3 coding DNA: TGTGCCAGCTCGCCCGGGACAGGGGGCGGAGAGACCCAGTACTTC. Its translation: CASSPGTGGGETQYF.

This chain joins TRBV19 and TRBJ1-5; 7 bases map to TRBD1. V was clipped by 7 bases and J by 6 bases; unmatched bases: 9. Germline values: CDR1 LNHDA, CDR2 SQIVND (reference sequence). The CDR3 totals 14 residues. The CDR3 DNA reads TGTGCCAGTACGGGACAGTCGGGAACTCAGCCCCAGCATTTT. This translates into CASTGQSGTQPQHF.